These 15 T cell receptor beta chains share one sample of origin, sequenced in a study of T cells in Graves' hyperthyroidism and ophthalmopathy. RNA transcripts served as the template for amplifying TCR beta CDR3 regions. HTBI primers drove first-round RT-PCR of the TCR CDR3. TCRdb analysed the multiplex PCR reads with MiXCR anew, one entry per CDR3 protein. This sample has more than 500,000 distinct CDR3 sequences, with around 46% found just once. Specimen: peripheral blood or thyroid tissue (not recorded which). The receptors derive from an adult woman with Graves' disease, either hyperthyroidism or ophthalmopathy (not recorded which).

The sample holds a few counts of this clonotype. One base away lies a much larger clone, so this may be a sequencing read error. J is TRBJ2-7 and V is TRBV20-1, with no clear D. Germline V gene data show CDR1 as DFQATT and CDR2 as SNEGSKA (reference sequence). This CDR3 contains 14 residues. CDR3 sequence: CSAISPGRAYERYF. The CDR3 DNA reads TGCAGTGCTATCTCTCCCGGGCGAGCCTACGAGCGGTACTTC.

This clonotype appeared many times. The chain has TRBV5-1 and TRBJ2-7; 8 bases map to TRBD1. This CDR3 is 16 amino acids long. V was pared by 4 bases and J by 5 bases, with 14 bases of the junction left unmatched. Germline V gene sequence: CDR1 SGHRS, CDR2 YFSETQ. DNA of the CDR3: TGCGCCAGCAGCCGGGCTGACAGGGGTTTTTCCCACGAGCAGTACTTC. Protein sequence: CASSRADRGFSHEQYF.

V usage is TRBV5-5 and J usage is TRBJ2-7; possibly TRBD1 or TRBD2 for D (5 bases each). The V end was cut by 5 bases, the J end by 5 bases, with 11 bases between. Germline CDR1 is SGHKS and CDR2 is YYEKEE (reference sequence). This CDR3 comprises 12 residues. Here the CDR3 DNA reads TGTGCCAGCAGATTGAGGGGAAACGAGCAGTACTTC. Amino acids: CASRLRGNEQYF.

Ten or more counts support this clonotype. The chain combines TRBV10-3 with TRBJ1-2; 10 bases match TRBD1. Germline CDR1 reads ENHRY; CDR2 reads SYGVKD. Unmatched junction bases numbered 0, after V lost 2 bases and J lost 6 bases. The CDR3 spans 13 residues. CDR3 in DNA: TGTGCCATCAGTGAGGACAGGGGGCATGGCTACACCTTC. It codes for CAISEDRGHGYTF.

This clonotype showed up many times. The chain links TRBV11-2 to TRBJ2-7; weak D call: TRBD1 (6 bases). Trimming took off 7 bases at V and 6 bases at J, with 22 bases between the two ends. The germline V gene has CDR1 SGHAT and CDR2 FQNNGV. The CDR3 sequence is 15 residues long. The CDR3, as DNA: TGTGCCAGCACCTACTTTGACAGGTCCTTCTCCGAGCAGTACTTC. Translated, it gives CASTYFDRSFSEQYF.

In this sample, this clonotype turned up many times. An end of the junction differs from the germline gene, which may be a read error. The V call is TRBV20-1, the J call TRBJ1-6; D is uncertain. The CDR3 extends over 12 amino acids. Germline V gene lookup returns CDR1 DFQATT and CDR2 SNEGSKA (reference sequence). CDR3 nucleotides: TGCAGTGTTAGATCGTTGAGTTCACCCCTCCACTTT. Amino acids: CSVRSLSSPLHF.

In its sample, this clonotype was seen many times. The V gene is TRBV4-1, the J gene TRBJ2-2; D may be TRBD2 (6 bases). Between the trimmed V and J ends, which lost 0 bases and 4 bases, there was a span of 12 bases. Germline-derived CDR1 and CDR2 are MGHRA and YSYEKL. This CDR3 has 16 amino acids. The CDR3 DNA reads as TGCGCCAGCAGCCAAGATGGAGGGAGAGCCACCGGGGAGCTGTTTTTT. Its protein is CASSQDGGRATGELFF.

This clonotype has at least ten counts. V is TRBV10-3 and J is TRBJ2-7; TRBD2 matches 10 bases. J lost 3 bases, V lost 10 bases, and 9 bases had no gene match. The CDR3 spans 14 residues. The germline V gene encodes CDR1 ENHRY and CDR2 SYGVKD. The CDR3 coding sequence is TGTGCCACCACACCCCAGCGGGAGGGCTACGAGCAGTACTTC. Residues: CATTPQREGYEQYF.

This chain uses TRBV3-1 with TRBJ2-7, with TRBD2 identical over 8 bases. The CDR3 is made up of 13 amino acids. Germline loops: CDR1 LGHDT, CDR2 YNNKEL (reference sequence). The trim removed 5 bases at V and 3 bases at J, leaving 3 bases unmatched. CDR3 bases: TGTGCCAGCAGCATTCGGGAGGGCTACGAGCAGTACTTC. It codes for CASSIREGYEQYF.

V and J are TRBV7-2 and TRBJ2-1, with D uncertain. Germline V lookup: CDR1 SGHTA, CDR2 FQGNSA. This CDR3 is 12 amino acids long. V lost 8 bases and J 0 bases, leaving 5 bases between the germline ends. CDR3 amino acids: CASPSSYNEQFF. Here the CDR3 DNA reads TGTGCCAGCCCGAGCTCCTACAATGAGCAGTTCTTC.

This clonotype was observed a handful of times. The CDR3 spells CASSGLGVVGELFF. In DNA, the CDR3 is TGTGCCAGCAGTGGGTTGGGCGTAGTCGGGGAGCTGTTTTTT. The chain employs TRBV27 and TRBJ2-2, with unresolved D. The CDR3 has 14 residues. V was cut by 5 bases and J by 7 bases, with 14 bases left in between. Germline V CDR1 and CDR2: MNHEY, SMNVEV (reference sequence).

This clonotype was detected only a few times. The chain recombines TRBV29-1 with TRBJ1-5, with TRBD1 as a possible D gene (6 bases). CDR3 length equals 15 residues. Germline CDR1 reads SQVTM; CDR2 reads ANQGSEA. Trimming took off 4 bases at V and 0 bases at J, with 13 bases between the two ends. The CDR3 here is CSVGGGQNSNQPQHF. In nucleotides, the CDR3 is TGCAGCGTTGGGGGTGGACAGAATAGCAATCAGCCCCAGCATTTT. Looking up the rest from reference TRBV29-1 and TRBJ1-5 gives the full variable domain: SAVISQKPSRDICQRGTSLTIQCQVDSQVTMMFWYRQQPGQSLTLIATANQGSEATYESGFVIDKFPISRPNLTFSTLTVSNMSPEDSSIYLCSVGGGQNSNQPQHFGDGTRLSIL.

In its sample, this clonotype was seen many times. V usage is TRBV7-2 and J usage is TRBJ2-2, with D maybe TRBD1 (6 bases). Germline CDR1 reads SGHTA; CDR2 reads FQGNSA. The V gene lost 3 bases and the J gene lost 9 bases, with 17 bases spanning the gap. CDR3 size: 15 residues. The CDR3: CASSLDSVGFRELFF. The CDR3 coding sequence is TGTGCCAGCAGCTTGGACAGCGTCGGGTTCCGGGAGCTGTTTTTT. The full variable domain, in which reference TRBV7-2 and TRBJ2-2 provide the parts outside the CDR3, is GAGVSQSPSNKVTEKGKDVELRCDPISGHTALYWYRQSLGQGLEFLIYFQGNSAPDKSGLPSDRFSAERTGGSVSTLTIQRTQQEDSAVYLCASSLDSVGFRELFFGEGSRLTVL.

This sequence joins TRBV4-1 and TRBJ1-4; TRBD1 is a possible D gene (5 bases). V shed 1 base and J shed 8 bases, with 14 bases lying between them. The germline V gene has CDR1 MGHRA and CDR2 YSYEKL. The CDR3 is 15 amino acids. The CDR3 DNA reads as TGCGCCAGCAGCCAAGTCGACGGGGCCTACGAAAAACTGTTTTTT. As protein: CASSQVDGAYEKLFF.

As concerns this clonotype: Without the conserved terminal phenylalanine or tryptophan, this CDR3 likely stems from a read error. The DNA is omitted, as the CDR3 cannot be located on it reliably, and the CDR3 follows TCRdb's listing. The chain is built from TRBV5-1 and TRBJ2-5; no check of the table's D call, TRBD2, against the DNA was made. Per germline, CDR1 SGHRS and CDR2 YFSETQ. From its first to its last residue, the CDR3 has 8 amino acids. The CDR3 here is CASTVAAG.